This T cell receptor (beta chain) appears in the sequencing data of a study of cytotoxic CD8 clonotypes in ibrutinib-treated CLL. Study-level information: Sequenced samples delivered averages of around 250,000 productive templates and around 94,000 productive rearrangements. Findings and caveats of the study: Baseline clonality exceeded age-matched healthy donors and tracked circulating CD8+ T-cell counts.

Here immunoSEQ multiplex PCR was the method, and the copy in TCRdb shows in-frame clones only, minus some. The table shows 40,000 or so clones, with just over 65% occurring only once. Remarks on this clone: Its antigen is as yet unknown.

The length of the CDR3 is 14 residues. The V end lost 2 bases, the J end lost 4 bases, and 12 bases lay between the germline ends. Germline lookup yields CDR1 PRHDT and CDR2 FYEKMQ (reference sequence). Sequencing used PBMCs, obtained after 24 months of ibrutinib treatment. The receptor was isolated from a human donor with chronic lymphocytic leukemia. The rearrangement links TRBV13 to TRBJ2-7; a weak D match, TRBD2 (5 bases). The CDR3 spells CASSLRGSRYEQYF. In DNA form, the CDR3 reads TGTGCCAGCAGCTTAAGAGGGTCCCGTTACGAGCAGTACTTC.